This T cell receptor beta chain was identified during a study of CD8+ T cells in alopecia areata. Of note for this clone: Its antigen remains unknown.

RNA extraction was followed by reverse transcription into cDNA, which acted as the sequencing template. Assay used: immunoSEQ multiplex PCR; TCRdb lists only in-frame clones, some missing. Seen here are fewer than 150,000 clones, over 50% observed once, and the top ten hold 4.5% to 5.5%. Study-wide findings and caveats: Possibly as an HLA-related effect, TCR sharing across patients appeared less clear than in mice. Scalp data also include sequences from resident alphabeta T cells of normal skin. Clonality exceeded that of normal scalp in lesional scalp, most notably in alopecia totalis/universalis.

Both peripheral blood and punch biopsies of lesional scalp skin were obtained from patients who had alopecia areata. This TCR derives from a human donor with alopecia areata. The sequences come from CD4+ T cells sorted from blood, collected at week 0.

The CDR3 nucleotides are TGTGCCAGCAGAGAAGCAGGGAGCTCCTACGAGCAGTACTTC. Translating gives CASREAGSSYEQYF. This chain joins TRBV6-5 and TRBJ2-7, with D possibly being TRBD1 or TRBD2 (5 bases each). Germline V gene lookup returns CDR1 MNHEY and CDR2 SVGAGI. Trimming left V 6 bases short and J 0 bases short, with 12 bases between. The CDR3 is 14 residues long.